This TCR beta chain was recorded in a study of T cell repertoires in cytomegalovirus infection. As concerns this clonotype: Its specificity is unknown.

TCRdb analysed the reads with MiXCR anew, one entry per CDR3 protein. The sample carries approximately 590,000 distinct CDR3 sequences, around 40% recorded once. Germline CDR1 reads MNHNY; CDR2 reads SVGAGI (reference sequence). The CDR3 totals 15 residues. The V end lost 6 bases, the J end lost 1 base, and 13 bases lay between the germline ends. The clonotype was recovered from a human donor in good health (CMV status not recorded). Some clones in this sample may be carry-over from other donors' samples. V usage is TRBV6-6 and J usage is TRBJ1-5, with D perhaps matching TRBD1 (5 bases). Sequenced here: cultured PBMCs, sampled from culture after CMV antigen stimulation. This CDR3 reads CASRSRETSNQPQHF. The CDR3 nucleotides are TGTGCCAGCAGATCCAGGGAAACCAGCAATCAGCCCCAGCATTTT.